The present TCR beta chain was sequenced within a study of vaccination and CD4 T cells after COVID-19. Overall study results and limits: Only after vaccination were a median about 87% of convalescents' reactive clones seen.

The Oncomine TCR Beta short-read assay sequenced DNA from cultured CD4+ T cells. TCRdb reanalysed the PCR reads using MiXCR and keeps one entry per CDR3 protein. In the table there are some 15,000 distinct CDR3 sequences, approximately 55% of which are singletons. With 0 bases clipped from V and 4 bases from J, the junction kept 5 bases outside the gene matches. CDR3 length: 17 amino acids. Germline CDR1 SGHNT, CDR2 YENEEA. Treatment here: roughly 10-day PBMC culture with coronavirus spike peptide pools or control peptides (ViraFEST assay). From the approximately ten-day cultures, CD4+ T cells were isolated by negative selection. Details on this clonotype: As yet, its antigen is unknown.

The sequenced sample was CD4+ T cells from blood, cultured in vitro, obtained before SARS-CoV-2 vaccination. This chain uses TRBV11-3 with TRBJ2-1; 11 nucleotides agree with TRBD2. This TCR was sampled from a human donor who had recovered from COVID-19. For the CDR3, the DNA is TGTGCCAGCAGCTTAGATGGGACTAGCGGACCGTACAATGAGCAGTTCTTC. Encoded protein: CASSLDGTSGPYNEQFF.